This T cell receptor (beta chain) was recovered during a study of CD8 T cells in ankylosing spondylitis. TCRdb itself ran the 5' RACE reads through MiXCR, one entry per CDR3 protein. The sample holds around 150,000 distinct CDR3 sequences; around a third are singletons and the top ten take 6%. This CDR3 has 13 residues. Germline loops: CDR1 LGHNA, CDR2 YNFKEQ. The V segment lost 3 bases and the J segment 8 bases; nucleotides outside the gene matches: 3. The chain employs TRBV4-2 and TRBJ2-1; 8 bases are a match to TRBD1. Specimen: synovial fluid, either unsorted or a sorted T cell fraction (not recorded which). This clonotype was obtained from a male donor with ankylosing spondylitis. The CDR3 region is CASSHPQGDEQFF. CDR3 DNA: TGTGCCAGCAGCCATCCACAGGGGGATGAGCAGTTCTTC.